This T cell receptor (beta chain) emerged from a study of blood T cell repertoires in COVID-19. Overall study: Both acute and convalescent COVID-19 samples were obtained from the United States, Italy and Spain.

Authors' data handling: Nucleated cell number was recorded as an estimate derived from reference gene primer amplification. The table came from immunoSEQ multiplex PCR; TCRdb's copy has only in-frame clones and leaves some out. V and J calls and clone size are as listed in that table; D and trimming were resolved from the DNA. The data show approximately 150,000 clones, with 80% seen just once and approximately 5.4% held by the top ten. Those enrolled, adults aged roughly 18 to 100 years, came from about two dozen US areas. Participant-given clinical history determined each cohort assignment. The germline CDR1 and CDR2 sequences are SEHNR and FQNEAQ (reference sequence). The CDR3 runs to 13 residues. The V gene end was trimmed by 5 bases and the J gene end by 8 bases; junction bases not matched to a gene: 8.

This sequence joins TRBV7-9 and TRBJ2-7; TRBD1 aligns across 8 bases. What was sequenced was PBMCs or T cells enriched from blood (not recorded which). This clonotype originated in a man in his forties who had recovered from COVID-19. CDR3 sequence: CASSLPGQAQQYV. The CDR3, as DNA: TGTGCCAGCAGCCTCCCGGGACAGGCGCAGCAGTACGTC.